This TCR beta chain was captured in a study of T cell responses to AZD1222 COVID-19 vaccine listed by TCRdb under 2021. Background on the whole study: AZD1222 recipients whose second dose came at about 4 weeks and those whose second dose came at about 12 weeks were combined into one group, since spike-specific TCR depth and breadth did not differ between the two schedules. A total of about 230 trial participants underwent TCR sequencing, of whom 200 to 220 received two doses of AZD1222 and about 25 received two doses of the MenACWY control vaccine. Enrollment into the trials was organized by age into subgroups of 18-55, 56-69 and 70-plus years, and those subgroups contained 148, 28 and 57 TCR-sequenced participants, respectively.

Comments on this clone: Its antigen is not yet known. No quality values exist for individual bases; no much larger clone is one base distant.

A distance of 14 bases separates the germline ends of V and J, which lose 1 base and 4 bases respectively. The germline V gene specifies MGHRA as CDR1 and YSYEKL as CDR2. From the cysteine up to the phenylalanine, the CDR3 has a length of 17 residues. The DNA shown is the 51-base CDR3, in frame from base 1. The CDR3 regions of human TCRbeta chains were analyzed by immunosequencing. In the source study's methods: Repertoire TCRs were checked for matches against a reference library of SARS-CoV-2-specific TCRs that had been generated using the MIRA antigen-specificity platform. Breadth meant the fraction of unique TCRs that were SARS-CoV-2-associated, whereas depth meant the fraction of total T cells that were SARS-CoV-2-associated. Using the MIRA data, each spike-specific TCR was mapped to the spike region that the TCR reacts to and placed in a CD4 or CD8 class. Log10-transformed breadth and depth values were compared by one-way ANOVA with Sidak's multiple comparisons tests. TCRdb limited this immuneACCESS table to in-frame rearrangements with V and J called. A share of clones is missing; checked studies link under half to unresolved V genes, and the rest is unexplained. The V and J calls and the clone size are those of that table, but D and trimming were determined from the DNA. This sample lists around 160,000 clones; more than 75% were detected once. Of the sample, roughly 5.5% falls within the top ten clones.

The study at large found these results: In the small 56-69-year group, the increase in depth fell short of significance, most likely because of low power. Participants were mostly white British, with more females than males. The authors suggested clonal diversity may have been underestimated. Epitopes outside the regions mutated in the B.1.351 and B.1.1.7 variants were reportedly recognized by nearly half of the unique spike-specific TCRs. Conclusions about previously exposed vaccinees were limited because only six AZD1222 recipients were SARS-CoV-2 seropositive at baseline. No day 14 peak-response samples were available, so repertoires were characterized only after the peak T cell response. The vaccine-associated CD4 TCRs covered the entire spike protein, and the dominant responses fell in regions 160-218 and 743-854. A significant rise in spike-specific TCR breadth and depth was observed after two AZD1222 doses relative to day 0 and relative to MenACWY recipients.

The label giving this sample's time point can be read as: baseline before first vaccination. Vaccinee samples came from UK trials COV001 and COV002, including a single-blind randomized controlled phase 2/3 trial of AZD1222 (ChAdOx1 nCoV-19) in healthy adults. Trial participant PBMC samples were collected at day 0 and day 28 after the second dose for TCRbeta chain sequencing. The sample in question was peripheral blood, obtained on day 0 of AZD1222 vaccination. This receptor chain uses TRBV4-1 and TRBJ1-6, with the D gene call left open. This TCR derives from an adult in good health. The CDR3 is CASSQVDLVAYNSPLHF. The DNA sequence is as follows: TGCGCCAGCAGCCAAGTGGATCTGGTGGCTTATAATTCACCCCTCCACTTT.